One and the same sample provided the 21 T cell receptor beta chains below, sequenced in a study of T-cell reconstitution after alpha-beta-depleted transplantation in children. Preparation of the TCRbeta library used unique molecular identifiers. TCRdb re-called the PCR reads with MiXCR, one entry per CDR3 protein. The repertoire holds 400,000 to 450,000 distinct CDR3 sequences, 43% seen once, with about 30% in the top ten. Source: PBMCs, taken before TCRalphabeta/CD19-depleted stem cell transplant. Receptors originate from a girl aged 2 to 9 with aplastic anemia, due to receive a stem cell transplant.

The V gene is TRBV7-9, the J gene TRBJ2-5, with D possibly matching TRBD1 (5 bases). The germline V gene encodes CDR1 SEHNR and CDR2 FQNEAQ (reference sequence). V was trimmed by 5 bases and J by 3 bases, leaving 16 bases between them. This CDR3 is built from 15 residues. This CDR3 reads CASSGAQEKEETQYF. For the CDR3, the DNA is TGTGCCAGCAGCGGGGCCCAGGAAAAAGAAGAGACCCAGTACTTC.

This chain links TRBV27 with TRBJ1-1, with TRBD1 as a possible D gene (5 bases). CDR1 is MNHEY, CDR2 SMNVEV, per germline (reference sequence). V dropped 5 bases and J dropped 6 bases, with 28 bases sitting between them. The CDR3 is made up of 18 amino acids. This CDR3 is CASSSSWDFGTSGAEAFF. CDR3 DNA: TGTGCCAGCAGTAGCTCATGGGACTTTGGAACATCGGGCGCTGAAGCTTTCTTT.

This clonotype has at least ten counts. This chain's CDR3 is CASSQDWGPNSPLHF. As DNA, the CDR3 is TGCGCCAGCAGCCAAGACTGGGGCCCGAACTCACCCCTCCACTTT. The chain links TRBV4-3 to TRBJ1-6; tentative D call: TRBD1 (5 bases). Between the trimmed V and J ends, which lost 0 bases and 10 bases, there was a span of 13 bases. Per germline, CDR1 LGHNA and CDR2 YSLEER. CDR3 length equals 15 residues.

This clonotype was seen ten or more times. This sequence joins TRBV18 and TRBJ2-7; 7 bases align to TRBD1. The length of the CDR3 is 14 residues. J was trimmed by 3 bases and V by 3 bases; bases with no gene match: 5. Germline CDR1 and CDR2: KGHSH and LQKENI. The CDR3 DNA follows: TGTGCCAGCTCACCTGAGGCAGGGGGCTACGAGCAGTACTTC. Translating it yields CASSPEAGGYEQYF.

There are a few counts of this clonotype. This sequence joins TRBV6-2 or TRBV6-3 and TRBJ1-6, with D possibly matching TRBD1 (6 bases). This CDR3 spans 14 amino acids. CDR1 MNHEY and CDR2 SVGEGT come from the germline V gene. V lost 8 bases, J lost 3 bases, and 11 bases lay in between. The CDR3 reads CASGTLDYNSPLHF. The CDR3 DNA is TGTGCCAGCGGGACACTCGACTATAATTCACCCCTCCACTTT.

This clonotype was seen more than once but under ten times. The V and J genes are TRBV12-3 or TRBV12-4 and TRBJ2-7; D is possibly TRBD1 or TRBD2 (5 bases each). This CDR3 is built from 16 residues. Trimming left V 5 bases short and J 3 bases short, with 20 bases between. The CDR3 DNA is TGTGCCAGCAGTCCACACTCCTCGGGACGGATCTACGAGCAGTACTTC. Translated: CASSPHSSGRIYEQYF.

This clonotype was observed a few times. This chain joins TRBV12-3 or TRBV12-4 and TRBJ1-1; TRBD1 aligns across 8 bases. This CDR3 contains 13 residues. Unmatched junction bases numbered 13, after V lost 5 bases and J lost 14 bases. For the CDR3, the DNA is TGTGCCAGCAGTCCCGTCGGGGGACAGGTGCGGTTCTTT. Encoded protein: CASSPVGGQVRFF.

In regard to this clonotype: A read error may be the cause here, since a much bigger clone is one base away. V is TRBV28 and J is TRBJ2-7; D is unclear. CDR3 length equals 16 residues. CDR1 is MDHEN, CDR2 SYDVKM, per germline. This CDR3 reads CASSFPRDKWSFEQYF. CDR3 in DNA: TGTGCCAGCAGTTTCCCACGAGACAAGTGGTCCTTCGAGCAGTACTTC. The full variable domain, with the rest looked up from reference TRBV28 and TRBJ2-7, is DVKVTQSSRYLVKRTGEKVFLECVQDMDHENMFWYRQDPGLGLRLIYFSYDVKMKEKGDIPEGYSVSREKKERFSLILESASTNQTSMYLCASSFPRDKWSFEQYFGPGTRLTVT.

The V gene is TRBV29-1, the J gene TRBJ2-3; the match to TRBD2 covers 12 bases. Unmatched junction bases numbered 6, after V lost 3 bases and J lost 2 bases. Per germline, CDR1 SQVTM and CDR2 ANQGSEA. This CDR3 is built from 16 residues. The CDR3 bases are TGCAGCGTTGAGAGGACTAGCGGGGCCTCCACAGATACGCAGTATTTT. Protein sequence: CSVERTSGASTDTQYF.

CDR3 DNA: TGTGCCTGGAGTACGGATTATGGCTACACCTTC. Its translation: CAWSTDYGYTF. The J gene is TRBJ1-2, the V gene TRBV30; no definite D call. This CDR3 is 11 amino acids long. V lost 2 bases and J lost 5, with 6 bases in between. Germline values: CDR1 GTSNPN, CDR2 SVGIG (reference sequence). Filled out from reference TRBV30 and TRBJ1-2, the complete variable domain reads SQTIHQWPATLVQPVGSPLSLECTVEGTSNPNLYWYRQAAGRGLQLLFYSVGIGQISSEVPQNLSASRPQDRQFILSSKKLLLSDSGFYLCAWSTDYGYTFGSGTRLTVV.

This clonotype was seen more than once but under ten times. The chain combines TRBV20-1 with TRBJ2-7; D might be TRBD2 (6 bases). This CDR3 comprises 13 residues. Germline-derived CDR1 and CDR2 are DFQATT and SNEGSKA (reference sequence). V was pared by 3 bases and J by 1 base, with 10 bases between. The CDR3 bases are TGCAGTGCTAGCCGGACTACATCCTACGAGCAGTACTTC. Translated: CSASRTTSYEQYF.

This chain links TRBV20-1 with TRBJ2-5; D is tentatively TRBD1 or TRBD2 (5 bases each). V lost 4 bases and J lost 1, with 16 bases in between. The CDR3 is 15 residues long. CDR1 is DFQATT and CDR2 is SNEGSKA in the germline V gene (reference sequence). CDR3 nucleotides: TGCAGTGCTATTACTAGTTCCGGGGCCCAAGAGACCCAGTACTTC. Encoded protein: CSAITSSGAQETQYF.

The chain links TRBV6-2 or TRBV6-3 to TRBJ2-3, with TRBD2 matching over 7 bases. The CDR3 has 15 amino acids. Trimming at V came to 4 bases and at J to 2 bases, leaving 6 bases not matched to a gene. Germline assignment: CDR1 MNHEY and CDR2 SVGEGT. This CDR3 reads CASSSWGGYTDTQYF. The CDR3, as DNA: TGTGCCAGCAGTTCTTGGGGGGGGTACACAGATACGCAGTATTTT.

The chain employs TRBV2 and TRBJ1-2; 8 bases line up with TRBD1. The CDR3 is made up of 14 amino acids. J was trimmed by 7 bases and V by 5 bases; bases with no gene match: 9. Germline CDR1 SNHLY, CDR2 FYNNEI. CDR3 sequence (DNA): TGTGCCAGCAGTCCCGGCCGGGACAGGTCTGGCTACACCTTC. The encoded protein is CASSPGRDRSGYTF.

The CDR3 reads CAWSYGQEYEQYF. CDR3 nucleotides: TGTGCCTGGAGTTACGGACAGGAATACGAGCAGTACTTC. This chain joins TRBV30 and TRBJ2-7, with 7 bases lining up with TRBD1. CDR3 length: 13 residues. Germline V gene lookup returns CDR1 GTSNPN and CDR2 SVGIG (reference sequence). V shed 2 bases, J shed 4 bases, and the junction held 5 bases outside the gene matches.

This clonotype came up many times. The V and J genes are TRBV25-1 and TRBJ2-3, with TRBD2 matching 9 bases. J was trimmed by 0 bases and V by 3 bases; bases with no gene match: 4. The germline V gene encodes CDR1 MGHDK and CDR2 SYGVNS. This CDR3 has 16 residues. The DNA for the CDR3 is TGTGCCAGCAGTGACCTGACTAGCGGTAGCACAGATACGCAGTATTTT. This codes for CASSDLTSGSTDTQYF.

The genes are TRBV10-3 and TRBJ2-1; unclear D gene. Germline V gene data show CDR1 as ENHRY and CDR2 as SYGVKD. The CDR3 spans 14 residues. V lost 3 bases and J lost 7, with 13 bases in between. CDR3 coding DNA: TGTGCCATCAGTGAATCTGCCCGCTGGAATGAGCAGTTCTTC. Translating gives CAISESARWNEQFF.

CDR3 DNA sequence: TGTGCCAGCAGCCAGCGACTAGCGGGCACAGATACGCAGTATTTT. This translates into CASSQRLAGTDTQYF. The chain has TRBV7-2 and TRBJ2-3; 9 nucleotides agree with TRBD2. V shed 5 bases, J shed 1 base, and the junction held 4 bases outside the gene matches. Germline values: CDR1 SGHTA, CDR2 FQGNSA. The CDR3 length is 15 residues.

This clonotype has a count of ten or more. The genes are TRBV14 and TRBJ2-5; TRBD1 agrees at 7 bases. The CDR3 consists of 16 residues. Germline V CDR1 and CDR2: SGHDN, FVKESK. V lost 4 bases, J lost 4 bases, and 12 bases stayed unmatched. CDR3 in DNA: TGTGCCAGCAGCCTTTACAGGGGACCCTACGGAGAGACCCAGTACTTC. Its protein is CASSLYRGPYGETQYF.

This chain connects TRBV7-8 to TRBJ2-5; weak D call: TRBD2 (5 bases). V shed 2 bases and J shed 9 bases, with 16 bases lying between them. From germline, CDR1 is SGHVS and CDR2 FQNEAQ. The length of the CDR3 is 14 residues. The CDR3 loop is CASSLSGLPRAQYF. CDR3 DNA: TGTGCCAGCAGCTTAAGTGGGTTACCGAGGGCCCAGTACTTC.

This clonotype was detected ten times or more. The V and J genes are TRBV28 and TRBJ2-7, with TRBD1 as a possible D gene (5 bases). The germline V gene has CDR1 MDHEN and CDR2 SYDVKM. V was shortened by 7 bases and J by 3 bases, with 16 bases between the two germline ends. This CDR3 has 14 residues. CDR3 protein: CASNPKGYIYEQYF. The CDR3 coding sequence is TGTGCCAGCAACCCCAAGGGGTACATCTACGAGCAGTACTTC.